This T cell receptor (beta chain) derives from a study of T-cell reconstitution after alpha-beta-depleted transplantation in children. As it was prepared, the TCRbeta library received unique molecular identifiers. TCRdb reprocessed the PCR reads via MiXCR and lists one record per CDR3 protein. The data contain over 550,000 distinct CDR3 sequences, roughly a tenth of them singletons. The material sequenced was PBMCs from the stem cell graft donor, taken from the stem cell graft. This clonotype was obtained from a human donor who donated a stem cell graft to a child with acute myeloid leukemia.

CDR3 nucleotides: TGTGCCTGGAGTTCTGGGAAGGCCCAGTACTTC. It translates to CAWSSGKAQYF. The V call is TRBV30, the J call TRBJ2-5; D gene ambiguous. CDR3 length equals 11 residues. Germline V gene sequence: CDR1 GTSNPN, CDR2 SVGIG (reference sequence). The ends were cut back, 2 bases at V and 9 bases at J, with 10 bases in the middle.